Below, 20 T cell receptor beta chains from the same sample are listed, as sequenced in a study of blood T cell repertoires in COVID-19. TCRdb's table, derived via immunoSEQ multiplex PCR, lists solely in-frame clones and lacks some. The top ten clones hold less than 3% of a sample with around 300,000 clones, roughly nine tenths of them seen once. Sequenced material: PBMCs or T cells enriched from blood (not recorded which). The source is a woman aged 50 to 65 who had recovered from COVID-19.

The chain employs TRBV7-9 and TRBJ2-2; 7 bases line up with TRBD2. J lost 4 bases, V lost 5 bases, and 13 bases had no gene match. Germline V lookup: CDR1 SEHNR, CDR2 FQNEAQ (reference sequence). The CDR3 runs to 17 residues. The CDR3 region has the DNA TGTGCCAGCAGCCCCCCCTTCAGACTAGCCGGCACCGGGGAGCTGTTTTTT. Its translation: CASSPPFRLAGTGELFF.

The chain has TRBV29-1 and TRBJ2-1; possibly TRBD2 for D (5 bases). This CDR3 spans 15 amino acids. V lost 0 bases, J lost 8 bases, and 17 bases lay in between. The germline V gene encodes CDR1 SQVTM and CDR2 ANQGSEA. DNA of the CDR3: TGCAGCGTTGAAGATCGGCGCCGAGAGGGCTATGAGCAGTTCTTC. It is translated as CSVEDRRREGYEQFF.

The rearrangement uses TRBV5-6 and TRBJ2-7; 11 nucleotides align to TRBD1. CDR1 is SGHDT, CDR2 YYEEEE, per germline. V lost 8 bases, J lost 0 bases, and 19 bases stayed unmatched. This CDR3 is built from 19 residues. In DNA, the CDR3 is TGTGCCAGTAGTAGACCGGGACAGGGGGTGCCGGGAAGCTCCTACGAGCAGTACTTC. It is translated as CASSRPGQGVPGSSYEQYF.

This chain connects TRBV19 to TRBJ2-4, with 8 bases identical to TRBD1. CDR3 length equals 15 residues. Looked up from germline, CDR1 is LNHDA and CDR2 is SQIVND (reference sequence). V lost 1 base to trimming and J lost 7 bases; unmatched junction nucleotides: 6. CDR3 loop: CASSIADREGNIQYF. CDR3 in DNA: TGTGCCAGTAGTATAGCGGACAGGGAAGGGAACATTCAGTACTTC. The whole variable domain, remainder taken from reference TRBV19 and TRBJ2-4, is DGGITQSPKYLFRKEGQNVTLSCEQNLNHDAMYWYRQDPGQGLRLIYYSQIVNDFQKGDIAEGYSVSREKKESFPLTVTSAQKNPTAFYLCASSIADREGNIQYFGAGTRLSVL.

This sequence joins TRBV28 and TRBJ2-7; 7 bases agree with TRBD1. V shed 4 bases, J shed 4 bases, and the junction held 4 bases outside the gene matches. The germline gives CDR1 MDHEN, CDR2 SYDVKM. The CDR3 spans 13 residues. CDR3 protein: CASSSRTGYEQYF. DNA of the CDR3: TGTGCCAGCAGTTCTAGGACAGGTTACGAGCAGTACTTC.

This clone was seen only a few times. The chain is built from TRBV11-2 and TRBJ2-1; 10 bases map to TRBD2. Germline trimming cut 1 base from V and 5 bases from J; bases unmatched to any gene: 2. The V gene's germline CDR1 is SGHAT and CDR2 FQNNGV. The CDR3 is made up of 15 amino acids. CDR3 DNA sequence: TGTGCCAGCAGCTTAGTCCTAGCGGGGGACAATGAGCAGTTCTTC. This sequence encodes CASSLVLAGDNEQFF. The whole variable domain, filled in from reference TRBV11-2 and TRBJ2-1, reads EAGVAQSPRYKIIEKRQSVAFWCNPISGHATLYWYQQILGQGPKLLIQFQNNGVVDDSQLPKDRFSAERLKGVDSTLKIQPAKLEDSAVYLCASSLVLAGDNEQFFGPGTRLTVL.

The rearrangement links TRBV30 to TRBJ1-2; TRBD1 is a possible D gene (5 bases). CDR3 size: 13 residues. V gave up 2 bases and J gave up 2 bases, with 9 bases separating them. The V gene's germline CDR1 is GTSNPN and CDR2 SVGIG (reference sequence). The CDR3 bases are TGTGCCTGGAGTCCCCCAGGGAACTATGGCTACACCTTC. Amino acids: CAWSPPGNYGYTF. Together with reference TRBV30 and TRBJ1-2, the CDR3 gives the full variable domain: SQTIHQWPATLVQPVGSPLSLECTVEGTSNPNLYWYRQAAGRGLQLLFYSVGIGQISSEVPQNLSASRPQDRQFILSSKKLLLSDSGFYLCAWSPPGNYGYTFGSGTRLTVV.

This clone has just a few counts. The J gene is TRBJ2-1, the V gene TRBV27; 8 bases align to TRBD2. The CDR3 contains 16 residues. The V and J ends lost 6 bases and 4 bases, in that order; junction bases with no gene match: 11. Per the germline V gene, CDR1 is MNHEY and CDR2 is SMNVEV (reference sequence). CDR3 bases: TGTGCCAGCAGATCCACACTAGCGGAGTATTACAATGAGCAGTTCTTC. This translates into CASRSTLAEYYNEQFF.

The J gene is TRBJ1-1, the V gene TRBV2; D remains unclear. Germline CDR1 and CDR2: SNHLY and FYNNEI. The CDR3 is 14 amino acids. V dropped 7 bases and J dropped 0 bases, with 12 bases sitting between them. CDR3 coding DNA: TGTGCCAGCATTAACGACAAATTGAACACTGAAGCTTTCTTT. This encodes CASINDKLNTEAFF.

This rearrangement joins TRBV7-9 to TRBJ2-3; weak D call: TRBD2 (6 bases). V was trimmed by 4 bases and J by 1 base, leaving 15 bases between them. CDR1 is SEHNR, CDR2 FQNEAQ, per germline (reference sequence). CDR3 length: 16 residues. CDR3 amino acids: CASSSITGGGTDTQYF. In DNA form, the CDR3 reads TGTGCCAGCAGCTCCATCACAGGAGGGGGCACAGATACGCAGTATTTT.

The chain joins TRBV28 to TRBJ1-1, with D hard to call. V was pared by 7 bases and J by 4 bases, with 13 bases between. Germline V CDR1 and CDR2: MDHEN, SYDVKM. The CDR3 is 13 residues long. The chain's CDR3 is CASTTAAGTEAFF. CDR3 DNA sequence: TGTGCCAGCACCACGGCGGCGGGCACTGAAGCTTTCTTT.

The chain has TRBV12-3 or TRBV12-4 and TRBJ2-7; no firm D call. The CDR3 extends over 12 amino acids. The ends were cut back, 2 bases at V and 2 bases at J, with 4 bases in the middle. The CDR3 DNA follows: TGTGCCAGCAGTTTACGAGCCTACGAGCAGTACTTC. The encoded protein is CASSLRAYEQYF.

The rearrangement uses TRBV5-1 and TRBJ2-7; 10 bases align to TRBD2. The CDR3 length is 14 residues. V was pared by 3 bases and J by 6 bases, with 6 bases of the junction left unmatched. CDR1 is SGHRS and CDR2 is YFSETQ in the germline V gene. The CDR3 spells CASSSFLAGVEQYF. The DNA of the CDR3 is TGCGCCAGCAGCTCCTTTCTAGCGGGAGTCGAGCAGTACTTC.

The CDR3 is CASSSALGAELTDEQFF. Written as DNA, the CDR3 is TGCGCCAGCAGCTCGGCCTTGGGGGCGGAACTAACGGATGAGCAGTTCTTC. The rearrangement uses TRBV5-1 and TRBJ2-1; TRBD1 is a possible D gene (6 bases). The germline V and J ends were trimmed by 3 bases and 8 bases, with 24 bases remaining between them. The CDR3 loop spans 17 amino acids. Per germline, CDR1 SGHRS and CDR2 YFSETQ. Full variable domain (remainder filled in from reference TRBV5-1 and TRBJ2-1): KAGVTQTPRYLIKTRGQQVTLSCSPISGHRSVSWYQQTPGQGLQFLFEYFSETQRNKGNFPGRFSGRQFSNSRSEMNVSTLELGDSALYLCASSSALGAELTDEQFFGPGTRLTVL.

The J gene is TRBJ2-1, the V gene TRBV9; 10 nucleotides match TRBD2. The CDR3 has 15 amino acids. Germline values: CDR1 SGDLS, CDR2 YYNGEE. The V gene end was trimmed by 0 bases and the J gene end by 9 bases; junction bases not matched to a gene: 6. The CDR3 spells CASSVDEREGGEQFF. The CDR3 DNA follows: TGTGCCAGCAGCGTAGATGAGCGGGAGGGAGGTGAGCAGTTCTTC.

Here the CDR3 reads CASRIGQGGLYGYTF. CDR3 coding DNA: TGTGCCAGCAGAATCGGGCAGGGGGGCCTTTATGGCTACACCTTC. The chain is built from TRBV2 and TRBJ1-2; 7 nucleotides match TRBD1. Unmatched junction bases numbered 12, after V lost 6 bases and J lost 5 bases. This CDR3 is built from 15 residues. Per the germline V gene, CDR1 is SNHLY and CDR2 is FYNNEI.

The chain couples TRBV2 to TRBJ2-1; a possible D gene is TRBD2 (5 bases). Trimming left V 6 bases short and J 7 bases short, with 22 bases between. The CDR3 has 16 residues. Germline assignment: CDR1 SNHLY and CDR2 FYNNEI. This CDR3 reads CASSPPGGADGNEQFF. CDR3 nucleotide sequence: TGTGCCAGCAGCCCTCCAGGAGGTGCGGATGGGAATGAGCAGTTCTTC.

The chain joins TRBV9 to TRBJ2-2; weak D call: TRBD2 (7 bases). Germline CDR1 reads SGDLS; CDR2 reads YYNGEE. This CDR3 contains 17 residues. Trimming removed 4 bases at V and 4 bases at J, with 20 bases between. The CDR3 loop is CASSPGGPSRGTGELFF. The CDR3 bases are TGTGCCAGCAGCCCCGGGGGGCCTTCGAGAGGCACCGGGGAGCTGTTTTTT.

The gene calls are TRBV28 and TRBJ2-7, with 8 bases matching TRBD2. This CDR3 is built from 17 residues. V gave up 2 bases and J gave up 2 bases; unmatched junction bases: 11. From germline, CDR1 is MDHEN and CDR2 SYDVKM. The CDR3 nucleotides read TGTGCCAGCAGTTTAGTTATTAGCGGGAAGGGGACCTACGAGCAGTACTTC. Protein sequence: CASSLVISGKGTYEQYF.

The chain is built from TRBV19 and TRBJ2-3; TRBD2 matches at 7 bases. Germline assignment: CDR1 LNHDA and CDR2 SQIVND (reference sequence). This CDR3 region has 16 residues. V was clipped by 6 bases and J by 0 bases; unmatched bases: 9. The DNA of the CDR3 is TGTGCCAGTAGGAACCTACTAGCGAGTAGCACAGATACGCAGTATTTT. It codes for CASRNLLASSTDTQYF.